Detailed here is one TCR beta chain. The data derive from a study of blood T cell repertoires in COVID-19. As for the study in general: The cDNA or gDNA used as material had been derived from T cells, B-cell-depleted T cells, or PBMCs.

Per the germline V gene, CDR1 is LGHDT and CDR2 is YNNKEL (reference sequence). The CDR3 has 13 amino acids. V was cut by 8 bases and J by 6 bases, with 16 bases left in between. Authors' processing steps: Using reference gene primer amplification, nucleated cell counts were estimated. Some clones are missing from TCRdb's copy, which holds only in-frame ones; the method was immunoSEQ multiplex PCR. V and J calls and clone size are as listed in that table; D and trimming were resolved from the DNA. The repertoire consists of approximately 130,000 clones, with roughly 79% occurring once and the leading ten covering around 18%.

The source of this sequence is an older man with acute or convalescent COVID-19. Sequences were obtained from peripheral blood. The chain links TRBV3-1 (or the pseudogene TRBV3-2) to TRBJ1-1; D remains ambiguous. The CDR3 DNA is TGTGCCAGCTCCGCATCGAGAATCCCTGAAGCTTTCTTT. It codes for CASSASRIPEAFF.